The sequence of this TCR beta chain was determined in a study of cytomegalovirus exposure and HLA in healthy donors. The V end was cut by 1 base, the J end by 2 bases, with 7 bases between. Germline CDR1 reads SGHNT; CDR2 reads YENEEA. CDR3 length equals 14 residues. On this clone: Its antigen is unknown. In the same sample, other DNA sequences code for this CDR3.

With 60 Vbeta and 13 Jbeta primers, the PCR was carried out. This table comes from immunoSEQ multiplex PCR, and its TCRdb copy is limited to in-frame clones, with some not included. Among 35,000 to 40,000 clones listed, 90% were seen once. Study conclusions and caveats: In an earlier analysis, productive rearrangement rates for most beta V segments clustered near 87% or 30%.

The clonotype was recovered from a young woman in good health and CMV-seronegative. The chain couples TRBV11-3 to TRBJ2-3; D is unresolved. The sequencing sample was made of PBMCs. In nucleotides, the CDR3 is TGTGCCAGCAGCTTAGGAGCCGCCACAGATACGCAGTATTTT. Amino acid sequence: CASSLGAATDTQYF.